This is a list of T cell receptor beta chains from one sample in a study of OX40 agonist ivuxolimab in advanced cancers. Some clones are missing from TCRdb's copy, which holds only in-frame ones; the method was immunoSEQ multiplex PCR. The sample lists around 84,000 clones, 92% occurring once. The sample in question was CD4+ or CD8+ T cells sorted from blood, obtained in a trial of the OX40 agonist ivuxolimab. The receptors were gathered from an adult with an advanced solid tumor such as melanoma, head and neck, liver or kidney cancer. Both conserved end residues are part of each CDR3. The D gene is left open where the match is weak. Part of the rows lack a size; the others show once, few, many or a class for expanded clones.

DNA: TGTGCCAGCGCGCGGGGTTCGGGCCAGCCCCAGCATTTT
CDR3: CASARGSGQPQHF
length: 13
size: NA
J: TRBJ1-5
D: NA
V: TRBV6-4

DNA: TGTGCCAGTAGTTCACCTTTATCTCCGGACAGGGGGTACAATGAGCAGTTCTTC
CDR3: CASSSPLSPDRGYNEQFF
length: 18
size: once
J: TRBJ2-1
D: TRBD1
V: TRBV19

DNA: TGTGCCAGCAGTTCCATGGACCTTTCAGTGGAGTTCTTC
CDR3: CASSSMDLSVEFF
length: 13
size: NA
J: TRBJ2-1
D: NA
V: TRBV6-5

DNA: TGTGCCAGCAGCTTGGCAGGGGTGAAAGGCGAGCAGTACTTC
CDR3: CASSLAGVKGEQYF
length: 14
size: once
J: TRBJ2-7
D: NA
V: TRBV5-6

DNA: TGTGCCAGTAAAGCAGGCAGAGGGACAGATACGCAGTATTTT
CDR3: CASKAGRGTDTQYF
length: 14
size: NA
J: TRBJ2-3
D: NA
V: TRBV19

DNA: TGTGCCAGCAGCTTAACGTCTCCCTTTCTAGCGGTCCCCACAGATACGCAGTATTTT
CDR3: CASSLTSPFLAVPTDTQYF
length: 19
size: NA
J: TRBJ2-3
D: TRBD2
V: TRBV7-3

DNA: TGTGCCAGTACACGACAGATTGCTAGCACAGATACGCAGTATTTT
CDR3: CASTRQIASTDTQYF
length: 15
size: NA
J: TRBJ2-3
D: NA
V: TRBV19

DNA: TGCGCCAGCAGCTTGGCTCAGGCTAGGTACAATGAGCAGTTCTTC
CDR3: CASSLAQARYNEQFF
length: 15
size: once
J: TRBJ2-1
D: NA
V: TRBV5-1

DNA: TGTGCCAGCTCACCACCTGCGGGGGCGCGCGACGAGCAGTACTTC
CDR3: CASSPPAGARDEQYF
length: 15
size: NA
J: TRBJ2-7
D: NA
V: TRBV18

DNA: TGTGCCTTGACCGGGACTAGCGACTCCTACGAGCAGTACTTC
CDR3: CALTGTSDSYEQYF
length: 14
size: few
J: TRBJ2-7
D: TRBD2
V: TRBV6-1

DNA: TGTGCCATCAGTGAGAACAGGGAGGGATATGGCTACACCTTC
CDR3: CAISENREGYGYTF
length: 14
size: NA
J: TRBJ1-2
D: NA
V: TRBV10-3

DNA: TGTGCCAGCAGCTCGGGACTAGCGGGAGGACGAGCACACGAGACCCAGTACTTC
CDR3: CASSSGLAGGRAHETQYF
length: 18
size: NA
J: TRBJ2-5
D: TRBD2
V: TRBV11-2

DNA: TGTGCCAGCAGTCCAGCTAGCGGGAATGTATACGAGCAGTACTTC
CDR3: CASSPASGNVYEQYF
length: 15
size: NA
J: TRBJ2-7
D: TRBD2
V: TRBV7-2

DNA: TGCGCCAGCAGCTTACGGGCAGGGAATAATGAAAAACTGTTTTTT
CDR3: CASSLRAGNNEKLFF
length: 15
size: NA
J: TRBJ1-4
D: NA
V: TRBV5-1

DNA: TGCGCCAGCAGCCAAGACCGGAGGCAAGGTCGCGGGAGGGAGAATGAGCAGTTCTTC
CDR3: CASSQDRRQGRGRENEQFF
length: 19
size: NA
J: TRBJ2-1
D: TRBD2
V: TRBV4-3

DNA: TGTGCCAGCAGCTTCAGACTAGCGGGACCCTACGAGCAGTACTTC
CDR3: CASSFRLAGPYEQYF
length: 15
size: NA
J: TRBJ2-7
D: TRBD2
V: TRBV7-2

DNA: TGTGCCAGCAGCCACGCGTACGAGCAGTACTTC
CDR3: CASSHAYEQYF
length: 11
size: NA
J: TRBJ2-7
D: NA
V: TRBV11-1

DNA: TGTGCCAGCAGCATAAGACTAGCGGGAGAAATCGAGCAGTACTTC
CDR3: CASSIRLAGEIEQYF
length: 15
size: NA
J: TRBJ2-7
D: NA
V: TRBV12-1

DNA: TGTGCCAGCAGCTTAGATGGGGGCCCCGAGCAGTACTTC
CDR3: CASSLDGGPEQYF
length: 13
size: NA
J: TRBJ2-7
D: NA
V: TRBV11-3

DNA: TGTGCCAGCTCAGCGGGTCTACCCGGGACTGTCAGCTCCTACGAGCAGTACTTC
CDR3: CASSAGLPGTVSSYEQYF
length: 18
size: few
J: TRBJ2-7
D: NA
V: TRBV18

DNA: TGTGCCACCGAAGGGGTAGCGGGAGGAAGCACCGGGGAGCTGTTTTTT
CDR3: CATEGVAGGSTGELFF
length: 16
size: few
J: TRBJ2-2
D: TRBD2
V: TRBV7-3

DNA: TGTGCCAGCAGCTTAGGTTGGGGGGTGGCAGATACGCAGTATTTT
CDR3: CASSLGWGVADTQYF
length: 15
size: NA
J: TRBJ2-3
D: NA
V: TRBV7-2

DNA: TGTGCCAGCAGCAGCGGGGCCCCTAGCACAGATACGCAGTATTTT
CDR3: CASSSGAPSTDTQYF
length: 15
size: NA
J: TRBJ2-3
D: TRBD2
V: TRBV7-3

DNA: TGTGCCAGCAGTTTGAGTTCAGGGGCTTCCGGGGCCAACGTCCTGACTTTC
CDR3: CASSLSSGASGANVLTF
length: 17
size: NA
J: TRBJ2-6
D: NA
V: TRBV28

DNA: TGTGCCAGCAGTGAACTTGGGTGGCCAGGACATCAGCCCCAGCATTTT
CDR3: CASSELGWPGHQPQHF
length: 16
size: NA
J: TRBJ1-5
D: NA
V: TRBV2

DNA: TGTGCCAGCAGCTTAGAAGGACTAGCGGCTACCTACGAGCAGTACTTC
CDR3: CASSLEGLAATYEQYF
length: 16
size: NA
J: TRBJ2-7
D: TRBD2
V: TRBV7-2

DNA: TGTGCCAGCTCACCAAGTTGGGACAGGGGTAGAGAGACCCAGTACTTC
CDR3: CASSPSWDRGRETQYF
length: 16
size: NA
J: TRBJ2-5
D: TRBD1
V: TRBV18

DNA: TGTGCCAGCAGCCCGCTGACAGGGGGGATCTACAATGAGCAGTTCTTC
CDR3: CASSPLTGGIYNEQFF
length: 16
size: NA
J: TRBJ2-1
D: TRBD1
V: TRBV11-3

DNA: TGCGCCAGCAGCTCCCGGACAGGGATCTACGAGCAGTACTTC
CDR3: CASSSRTGIYEQYF
length: 14
size: NA
J: TRBJ2-7
D: TRBD1
V: TRBV5-1

DNA: TGTGCCAGCAGCCCACGGACTAGCGGACAAGAGACCCAGTACTTC
CDR3: CASSPRTSGQETQYF
length: 15
size: NA
J: TRBJ2-5
D: TRBD2
V: TRBV7-2

DNA: TGTGCCAGTAGTATTTGGGTAACTAATGAAAAACTGTTTTTT
CDR3: CASSIWVTNEKLFF
length: 14
size: NA
J: TRBJ1-4
D: NA
V: TRBV19

DNA: TGTGCCATCAGTGTAGCGGGCCGCACAGATACGCAGTATTTT
CDR3: CAISVAGRTDTQYF
length: 14
size: NA
J: TRBJ2-3
D: TRBD2
V: TRBV10-3

DNA: TGCGCCAGCAGCCAAGGGACTAGCGGGTTTGGGGATACGCAGTATTTT
CDR3: CASSQGTSGFGDTQYF
length: 16
size: NA
J: TRBJ2-3
D: TRBD2
V: TRBV4-1

DNA: TGTGCCAGCAGTTACTCCCCTGCTACTAACTATGGCTACACCTTC
CDR3: CASSYSPATNYGYTF
length: 15
size: NA
J: TRBJ1-2
D: NA
V: TRBV6-5

DNA: TGTGCCAGCAGCGCCGACCCCGGGTTTATCGGCACAGATACGCAGTATTTT
CDR3: CASSADPGFIGTDTQYF
length: 17
size: NA
J: TRBJ2-3
D: NA
V: TRBV7-3

DNA: TGTGCCAGCAGTCCGGGACAGCTCTATGGCTACACCTTC
CDR3: CASSPGQLYGYTF
length: 13
size: once
J: TRBJ1-2
D: TRBD1
V: TRBV28

DNA: TGCGCCAGCAGCCAAATTGTCGGGAACCAGCCCCAGCATTTT
CDR3: CASSQIVGNQPQHF
length: 14
size: NA
J: TRBJ1-5
D: NA
V: TRBV4-3

DNA: TGCGCCAGCAGCTTTTTTACTAGCGGTTGGGGGGAGAATGAGCAGTTCTTC
CDR3: CASSFFTSGWGENEQFF
length: 17
size: NA
J: TRBJ2-1
D: TRBD2
V: TRBV5-1

DNA: TGTGCCAGCAGCCCCGTTGGAGCGGGGTACGAGCAGTACTTC
CDR3: CASSPVGAGYEQYF
length: 14
size: NA
J: TRBJ2-7
D: TRBD2
V: TRBV11-2

DNA: TGTGCCACCCCCCCATCGGACAGGGAATACGGAGGCTACACCTTC
CDR3: CATPPSDREYGGYTF
length: 15
size: once
J: TRBJ1-2
D: NA
V: TRBV21-1

DNA: TGTGCCAGCAGGGGGGCTGCCTACGAGCAGTACTTC
CDR3: CASRGAAYEQYF
length: 12
size: NA
J: TRBJ2-7
D: NA
V: TRBV2